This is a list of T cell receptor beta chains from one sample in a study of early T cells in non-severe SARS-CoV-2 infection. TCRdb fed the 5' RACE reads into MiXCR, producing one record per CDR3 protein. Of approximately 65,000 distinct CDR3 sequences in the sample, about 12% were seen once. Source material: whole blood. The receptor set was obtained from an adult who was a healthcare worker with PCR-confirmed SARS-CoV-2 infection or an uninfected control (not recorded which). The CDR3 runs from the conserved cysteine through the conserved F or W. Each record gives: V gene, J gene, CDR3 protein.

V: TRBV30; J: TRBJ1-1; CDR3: CAWSVGGYTEAFF
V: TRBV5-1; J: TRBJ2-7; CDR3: CASSFGAGTDITYEQYF
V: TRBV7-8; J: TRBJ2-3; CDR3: CASSFTTSGGAEDTQYF
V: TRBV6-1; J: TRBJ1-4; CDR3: CASRAFATNEKLFF
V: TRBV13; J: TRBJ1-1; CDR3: CASSDRVTEAFF
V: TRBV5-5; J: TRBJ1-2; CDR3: CASSVGTDYGYTF
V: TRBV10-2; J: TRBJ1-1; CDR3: CASSTQEGMNTEAFF
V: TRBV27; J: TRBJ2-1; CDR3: CASSFTLASYNEQFF
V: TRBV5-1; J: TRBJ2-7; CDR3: CASRSGLIYEQYF
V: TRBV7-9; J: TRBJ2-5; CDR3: CASSTSFGGQETQYF
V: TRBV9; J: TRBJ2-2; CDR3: CASSVWGTGELFF
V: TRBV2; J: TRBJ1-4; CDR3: CASSRGPNEKLFF
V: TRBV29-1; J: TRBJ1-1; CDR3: CSVSSGSTEAFF
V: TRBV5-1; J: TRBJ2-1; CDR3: CASSPRGLYNEQFF